This paragraph reports one TCR beta chain. As yet, its antigen is unknown. The data are from a study of neoadjuvant nivolumab and ipilimumab in lung cancer. Study information: Patients got nivolumab 3 mg/kg on days 1, 15 and 29; combination added ipilimumab 1 mg/kg day 1.

Broader study findings: From pretherapy to surgery, tumor richness and clonality rose with dual therapy. Blood richness before therapy tracked richness in tumors resected after neoadjuvant therapy. TCR richness and clonality were higher in tumors than adjacent uninvolved lung.

The CDR3 spans 12 residues. The V end was cut by 3 bases, the J end by 8 bases, with 8 bases between. CDR1 and CDR2 (germline): SGHAT, FQNNGV. The protocol was immunoSEQ multiplex PCR, while the TCRdb copy is restricted to in-frame clones and leaves out a portion. The sample has more than 8,000 clones, around 81% seen once; the top ten hold over 3%. The V gene is TRBV11-2, the J gene TRBJ1-5; the D is unclear. Specimen: peripheral blood, collected before neoadjuvant nivolumab, alone or with ipilimumab. This sequence was found in an adult with non-small cell lung cancer. The CDR3: CASSLTDEPQHF. CDR3 in DNA: TGTGCCAGCAGCTTGACGGACGAGCCCCAGCATTTT.